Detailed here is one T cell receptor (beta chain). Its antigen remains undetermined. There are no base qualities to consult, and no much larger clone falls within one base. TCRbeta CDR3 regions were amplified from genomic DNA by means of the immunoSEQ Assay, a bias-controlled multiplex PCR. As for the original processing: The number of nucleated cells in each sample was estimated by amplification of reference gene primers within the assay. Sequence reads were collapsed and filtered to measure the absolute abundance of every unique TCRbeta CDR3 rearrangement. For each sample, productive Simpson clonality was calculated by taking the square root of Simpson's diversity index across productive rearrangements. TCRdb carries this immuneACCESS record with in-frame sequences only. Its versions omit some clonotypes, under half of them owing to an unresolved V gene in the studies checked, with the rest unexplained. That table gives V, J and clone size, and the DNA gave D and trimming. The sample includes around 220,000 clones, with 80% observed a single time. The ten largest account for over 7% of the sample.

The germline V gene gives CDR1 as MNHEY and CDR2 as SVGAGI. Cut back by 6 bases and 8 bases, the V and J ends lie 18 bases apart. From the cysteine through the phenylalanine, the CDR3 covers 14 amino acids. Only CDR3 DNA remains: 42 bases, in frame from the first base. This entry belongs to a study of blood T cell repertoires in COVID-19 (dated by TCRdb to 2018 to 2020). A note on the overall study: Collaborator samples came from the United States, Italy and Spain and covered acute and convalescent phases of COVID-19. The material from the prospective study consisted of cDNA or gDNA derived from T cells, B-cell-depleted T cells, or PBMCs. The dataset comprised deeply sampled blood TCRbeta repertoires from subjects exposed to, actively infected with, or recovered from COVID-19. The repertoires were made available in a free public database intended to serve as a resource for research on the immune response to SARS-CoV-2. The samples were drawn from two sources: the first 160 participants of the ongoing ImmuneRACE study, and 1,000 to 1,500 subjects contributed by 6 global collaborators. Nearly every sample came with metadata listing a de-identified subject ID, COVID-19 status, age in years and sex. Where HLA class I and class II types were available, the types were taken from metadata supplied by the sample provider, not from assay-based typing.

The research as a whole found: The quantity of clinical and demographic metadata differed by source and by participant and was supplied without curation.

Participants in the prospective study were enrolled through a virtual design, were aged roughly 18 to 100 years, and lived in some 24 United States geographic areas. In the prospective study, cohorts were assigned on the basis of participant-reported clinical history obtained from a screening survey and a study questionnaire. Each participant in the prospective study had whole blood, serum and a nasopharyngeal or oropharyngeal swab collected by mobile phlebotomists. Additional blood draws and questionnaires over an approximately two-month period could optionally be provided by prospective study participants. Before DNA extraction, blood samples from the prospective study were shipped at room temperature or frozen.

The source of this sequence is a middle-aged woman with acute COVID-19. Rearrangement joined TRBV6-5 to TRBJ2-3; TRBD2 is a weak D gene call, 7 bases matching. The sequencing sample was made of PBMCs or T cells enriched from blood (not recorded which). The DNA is TGTGCCAGCAGGGAGGGGGGAGGGCCAAGTACGCAGTATTTT. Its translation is CASREGGGPSTQYF.